The clone carrying this T cell receptor beta chain was counted only a few times. The data are from a study of T cells in Graves' hyperthyroidism and ophthalmopathy. V lost 1 base to trimming and J lost 3 bases; unmatched junction nucleotides: 7. There are 15 residues in the CDR3. Germline CDR1 GTSNPN, CDR2 SVGIG (reference sequence). Authors of the study amplified TCR beta CDR3 regions from RNA transcripts. During a first-round RT-PCR of the TCR CDR3, the HTBI primer set was used. TCRdb itself ran the multiplex PCR reads through MiXCR, one entry per CDR3 protein. This table has a few hundred thousand distinct CDR3 sequences, 15% to 19% appearing once.

Sequenced material: blood. The chain employs TRBV30 and TRBJ2-7, with 9 bases that match TRBD1. The sequence came from a woman under 30 with Graves' hyperthyroidism that later progressed to Graves' ophthalmopathy. CDR3 residues: CAWSALGTGHYEQYF. CDR3 DNA sequence: TGTGCCTGGAGTGCTCTAGGGACAGGGCACTACGAGCAGTACTTC.